What follows are 27 T cell receptor beta chains derived from one specimen sequenced in a study of cytomegalovirus exposure and HLA in healthy donors. The PCR ran on 60 Vbeta and 13 Jbeta primers. Assay: immunoSEQ multiplex PCR; the TCRdb copy retains only in-frame clones and omits some. The repertoire consists of some 90,000 clones, with about 74% occurring once and the leading ten covering just over 3%. Sequencing input: PBMCs. Source of these receptors: a man aged 35-49 years in good health and CMV-seronegative.

The CDR3 protein is CASSQGAWNTIYF. DNA for the CDR3: TGTGCCAGCAGCCAAGGGGCTTGGAACACCATATATTTT. The J gene is TRBJ1-3, the V gene TRBV11-3; D may be TRBD1 (5 bases). Trimming pared 5 bases from V and 7 bases from J, leaving 12 bases between. The CDR3 is 13 residues long. Germline-derived CDR1 and CDR2 are SGHNT and YENEEA.

The chain employs TRBV13 and TRBJ1-1, with a tentative D call TRBD1 (5 bases). This CDR3 region has 15 residues. The V end was cut by 2 bases, the J end by 3 bases, with 13 bases between. Germline V gene lookup returns CDR1 PRHDT and CDR2 FYEKMQ (reference sequence). The chain's CDR3 is CASSLSGGSHTEAFF. CDR3 coding DNA: TGTGCCAGCAGCTTATCGGGGGGGAGTCACACTGAAGCTTTCTTT.

V gene TRBV7-3 combines with J gene TRBJ1-1, with D possibly matching TRBD1 (5 bases). Trimming took off 2 bases at V and 3 bases at J, with 16 bases between the two ends. Germline CDR1 is SGHTA and CDR2 is FQGTGA. CDR3 length equals 16 residues. Here the CDR3 DNA reads TGTGCCAGCAGCTTAGGCAACGCAGGGAGGGACACTGAAGCTTTCTTT. This translates into CASSLGNAGRDTEAFF.

This clone was detected once. This chain links TRBV4-3 with TRBJ2-7, with TRBD2 matching 13 bases. Trimming removed 1 base from V and 2 bases from J; junction bases left unmatched: 2. Germline V gene sequence: CDR1 LGHNA, CDR2 YSLEER. This CDR3 region has 16 residues. The CDR3 reads CASSQGTSGGAYEQYF. For the CDR3, the DNA is TGCGCCAGCAGCCAAGGGACTAGCGGGGGAGCCTACGAGCAGTACTTC.

The chain joins TRBV5-1 to TRBJ2-3; 16 positions agree with TRBD2. Trimming cost V 1 base and J 2 bases; bases outside gene matches: 7. Germline V gene lookup returns CDR1 SGHRS and CDR2 YFSETQ. The CDR3 covers 19 residues. CDR3 sequence: CASSLFGTSGGAPTDTQYF. The CDR3 nucleotides are TGCGCCAGCAGCTTGTTCGGGACTAGCGGGGGGGCGCCCACAGATACGCAGTATTTT.

V and J are TRBV5-4 and TRBJ1-3, with D possibly TRBD1 on 5 matching bases. The CDR3 loop spans 16 amino acids. The germline V gene has CDR1 SGHNT and CDR2 YYREEE (reference sequence). Trimming stripped 6 bases from V and 0 bases from J, with 16 bases between. Here the CDR3 reads CASTTRDGSSGNTIYF. The CDR3 nucleotides read TGTGCCAGCACCACCCGGGACGGGAGCTCTGGAAACACCATATATTTT. The variable domain in full, with the rest retrieved from reference TRBV5-4 and TRBJ1-3, is ETGVTQSPTHLIKTRGQQVTLRCSSQSGHNTVSWYQQALGQGPQFIFQYYREEENGRGNFPPRFSGLQFPNYSSELNVNALELDDSALYLCASTTRDGSSGNTIYFGEGSWLTVV.

This chain links TRBV27 with TRBJ2-5, with a weak D call TRBD2 (6 bases). In germline, CDR1 is MNHEY, CDR2 SMNVEV (reference sequence). The CDR3 runs to 13 residues. The V and J ends lost 5 bases and 7 bases respectively, with 14 bases between them. CDR3 residues: CASSGDWRTTQYF. The CDR3 DNA is TGTGCCAGCAGTGGGGACTGGAGAACGACCCAGTACTTC.

This chain joins TRBV15 and TRBJ2-7, with a possible D match to TRBD2 (6 bases). V was pared by 0 bases and J by 4 bases, with 13 bases between. Germline assignment: CDR1 LNHNV and CDR2 YYDKDF (reference sequence). This CDR3 comprises 15 residues. CDR3 residues: CATSREGAGLYEQYF. DNA for the CDR3: TGTGCCACCAGCAGAGAGGGAGCGGGCCTTTACGAGCAGTACTTC. The whole variable domain, remainder taken from reference TRBV15 and TRBJ2-7, is DAMVIQNPRYQVTQFGKPVTLSCSQTLNHNVMYWYQQKSSQAPKLLFHYYDKDFNNEADTPDNFQSRRPNTSFCFLDIRSPGLGDTAMYLCATSREGAGLYEQYFGPGTRLTVT.

The genes are TRBV28 and TRBJ2-1, with TRBD2 matching 7 bases. The CDR3 consists of 14 residues. V lost 4 bases and J lost 5; bases outside the gene matches: 5. Germline CDR1 and CDR2: MDHEN and SYDVKM. The CDR3 DNA is TGTGCCAGCAGTTCCGTAAGCGGGGACAATGAGCAGTTCTTC. Its protein is CASSSVSGDNEQFF. The whole variable domain, remainder taken from reference TRBV28 and TRBJ2-1, is DVKVTQSSRYLVKRTGEKVFLECVQDMDHENMFWYRQDPGLGLRLIYFSYDVKMKEKGDIPEGYSVSREKKERFSLILESASTNQTSMYLCASSSVSGDNEQFFGPGTRLTVL.

This clone was recorded a few times. The chain employs TRBV5-1 and TRBJ1-5, with 7 bases lining up with TRBD1. V lost 3 bases and J lost 4; bases outside the gene matches: 1. The germline V gene encodes CDR1 SGHRS and CDR2 YFSETQ. This CDR3 comprises 13 residues. CDR3: CASSSTGNQPQHF. CDR3 coding DNA: TGCGCCAGCAGCTCGACAGGGAATCAGCCCCAGCATTTT.

The genes are TRBV15 and TRBJ2-7; D not certain. This CDR3 contains 12 residues. Per germline, CDR1 LNHNV and CDR2 YYDKDF (reference sequence). Trimming left V 5 bases short and J 2 bases short, with 7 bases between. CDR3 coding DNA: TGTGCCACCAGCGGCCCCCCCTACGAGCAGTACTTC. It translates to CATSGPPYEQYF.

V is TRBV28 and J is TRBJ1-3; perhaps TRBD1 as D (6 bases). Trimming shortened V by 3 bases and J by 0 bases, and 9 bases separated the two germline ends. This CDR3 contains 15 residues. The germline V gene has CDR1 MDHEN and CDR2 SYDVKM. CDR3 nucleotide sequence: TGTGCCAGCAGTTTCCGGGGGGCCTCTGGAAACACCATATATTTT. Its translation: CASSFRGASGNTIYF.

The chain uses TRBV18 and TRBJ1-3; D call uncertain. The V end was cut by 0 bases, the J end by 3 bases, with 6 bases between. This CDR3 contains 14 residues. The germline gives CDR1 KGHSH, CDR2 LQKENI. CDR3 residues: CASSPPSVGNTIYF. CDR3 nucleotides: TGTGCCAGCTCACCACCGTCAGTTGGAAACACCATATATTTT.

In DNA, the CDR3 is TGTGCCAGCAGTTACACGGGGAACAATCAGCCCCAGCATTTT. Residues: CASSYTGNNQPQHF. The V and J genes are TRBV6-6 and TRBJ1-5; no clear D gene. The length of the CDR3 is 14 residues. Germline V gene data show CDR1 as MNHNY and CDR2 as SVGAGI (reference sequence). Between the trimmed V and J ends, which lost 2 bases and 3 bases, there was a span of 8 bases.

This clone has a single count. This chain joins TRBV6-5 and TRBJ2-1; 9 bases agree with TRBD1. V lost 6 bases, J lost 14 bases, and 5 bases stayed unmatched. Germline values: CDR1 MNHEY, CDR2 SVGAGI. The CDR3 totals 11 residues. CDR3 sequence reads: CASSDRGKKFF. CDR3 sequence (DNA): TGTGCCAGCAGCGACAGGGGGAAGAAGTTCTTC.

V gene TRBV18 combines with J gene TRBJ1-2; no definite D call. This CDR3 is 14 amino acids long. The germline CDR1 and CDR2 sequences are KGHSH and LQKENI. Trimming stripped 8 bases from V and 4 bases from J, with 17 bases between. The CDR3 loop reads CASTNIEAGYGYTF. The CDR3 DNA sequence: TGTGCCAGCACGAACATAGAAGCGGGCTATGGCTACACCTTC.

The V gene is TRBV15, the J gene TRBJ2-7, with 8 nucleotides matching TRBD1. Germline loops: CDR1 LNHNV, CDR2 YYDKDF (reference sequence). Germline trimming cut 3 bases from V and 0 bases from J; bases unmatched to any gene: 7. The CDR3 is made up of 16 amino acids. The CDR3 sequence is CATSSQDRASSYEQYF. CDR3 nucleotides: TGTGCCACCAGCAGTCAGGACAGGGCAAGCTCCTACGAGCAGTACTTC.

This clone occurred once. The chain recombines TRBV11-3 with TRBJ2-2; the D gene is possibly TRBD2 (6 bases). The V and J ends lost 6 bases and 4 bases respectively, with 18 bases between them. Germline V gives CDR1 SGHNT, CDR2 YENEEA. The CDR3 has 16 residues. The CDR3 DNA reads TGTGCCAGCAGTTCCGGGCGGGGCCATGGCACCGGGGAGCTGTTTTTT. The encoded protein is CASSSGRGHGTGELFF.

The chain has TRBV9 and TRBJ1-2, with D tentatively TRBD1 (6 bases). V was pared by 4 bases and J by 8 bases, with 12 bases between. The CDR3 loop spans 12 amino acids. The germline V gene has CDR1 SGDLS and CDR2 YYNGEE. The CDR3 nucleotides read TGTGCCAGCAGCATCAGCAGGGGCGGCTACACCTTC. Amino acids: CASSISRGGYTF.

The chain has TRBV6-1 and TRBJ1-2; maybe TRBD1 (5 bases). Trimming pared 9 bases from V and 6 bases from J, leaving 14 bases between. CDR1 and CDR2 from the germline V gene are MNHNS and SASEGT. The CDR3 loop spans 12 amino acids. CDR3 residues: CASTGGWDGYTF. The DNA of the CDR3 is TGTGCCAGTACAGGCGGTTGGGATGGCTACACCTTC.

The chain has TRBV14 and TRBJ1-1, with 7 bases fitting TRBD1. CDR3 length: 15 amino acids. The V segment lost 3 bases and the J segment 7 bases; nucleotides outside the gene matches: 11. Per the germline V gene, CDR1 is SGHDN and CDR2 is FVKESK. The CDR3, as DNA: TGTGCCAGCAGCCAGGACTGGGACAGTCGGCGTGAAGCTTTCTTT. Translated, it gives CASSQDWDSRREAFF. The variable domain in full, with the rest retrieved from reference TRBV14 and TRBJ1-1, is EAGVTQFPSHSVIEKGQTVTLRCDPISGHDNLYWYRRVMGKEIKFLLHFVKESKQDESGMPNNRFLAERTGGTYSTLKVQPAELEDSGVYFCASSQDWDSRREAFFGQGTRLTVV.

The gene calls are TRBV30 and TRBJ2-5; possible D gene TRBD1, 5 bases. This CDR3 has 13 residues. V was clipped by 7 bases and J by 4 bases, with 16 bases between them. CDR1 is GTSNPN and CDR2 is SVGIG in the germline V gene (reference sequence). CDR3 region: CASEGATGETQYF. The CDR3 DNA reads TGTGCCTCGGAAGGGGCCACGGGAGAGACCCAGTACTTC.

The V and J genes are TRBV28 and TRBJ2-5, with D perhaps TRBD2 (7 bases). Looked up from germline, CDR1 is MDHEN and CDR2 is SYDVKM. This CDR3 is built from 15 residues. The V end was cut by 6 bases, the J end by 4 bases, with 18 bases between. CDR3 amino acids: CASRDSGGSGETQYF. CDR3 sequence (DNA): TGTGCCAGCAGGGACTCGGGGGGCTCGGGAGAGACCCAGTACTTC.

The CDR3 nucleotides read TGTGCCAGCAGCTCAGGACTAGCGGGGGGAGGATATCAGTACTTC. Its translation is CASSSGLAGGGYQYF. The chain carries TRBV7-3 and TRBJ2-5; 14 bases map to TRBD2. The CDR3 contains 15 residues. With 4 bases clipped from V and 11 bases from J, the junction kept 9 bases outside the gene matches. CDR1 is SGHTA, CDR2 FQGTGA, per germline.

This clone was recorded a few times. This chain connects TRBV11-2 to TRBJ2-3, with D possibly being TRBD1 (6 bases). V lost 10 bases to trimming and J lost 2 bases, with 16 bases between them. CDR1 and CDR2 from the germline V gene are SGHAT and FQNNGV. This CDR3 has 14 amino acids. The CDR3 spells CAITKGVNTDTQYF. The DNA for the CDR3 is TGTGCCATCACGAAGGGGGTTAACACAGATACGCAGTATTTT.

The rearrangement joins TRBV28 to TRBJ2-7, with a tentative D call TRBD2 (5 bases). Germline CDR1 reads MDHEN; CDR2 reads SYDVKM. V was cut by 3 bases and J by 2 bases, with 8 bases left in between. CDR3 length: 13 amino acids. The CDR3 sequence is CASSFSGTYEQYF. The CDR3 DNA is TGTGCCAGCAGTTTCAGCGGAACCTACGAGCAGTACTTC.

The chain carries TRBV4-2 and TRBJ1-1; 8 bases map to TRBD1. The CDR3 extends over 15 amino acids. Germline V gene lookup returns CDR1 LGHNA and CDR2 YNFKEQ. Unmatched junction bases numbered 10, after V lost 4 bases and J lost 6 bases. Written as DNA, the CDR3 is TGTGCCAGCAGCCTTGCCCCCGGGACAGGATCTGAAGCTTTCTTT. It yields the protein CASSLAPGTGSEAFF.